This is a list of T cell receptor beta chains from one sample in a study of blood T cell repertoires in COVID-19. The protocol was immunoSEQ multiplex PCR, while the TCRdb copy is restricted to in-frame clones and leaves out a portion. Of 250,000 to 300,000 clones listed, more than 70% are singletons. Sequenced input: peripheral blood. These receptors were taken from a woman under 40 who had recovered from COVID-19. Each CDR3 is given with its conserved first and last residue. Fields, in order: CDR3 length, D gene, J gene, clone size, V gene, CDR3 protein, CDR3 DNA. The D gene is left open where the match is weak. Only part of the rows carry a size: once, few, many, or a class if the clone is expanded.

13	TRBD2	TRBJ2-1	-	TRBV19	CASSSGRYNEQFF	TGTGCCAGTAGTTCCGGGAGGTACAATGAGCAGTTCTTC
14	TRBD1	TRBJ2-2	-	TRBV7-9	CASSPTGGTGELFF	TGTGCCAGCAGCCCGACAGGGGGGACCGGGGAGCTGTTTTTT
16	-	TRBJ1-4	-	TRBV11-2	CASSHHDTATNEKLFF	TGTGCCAGCAGCCACCACGACACTGCAACTAATGAAAAACTGTTTTTT
14	-	TRBJ1-1	-	TRBV5-1	CASSLQAGGTEAFF	TGCGCCAGCAGCTTGCAAGCAGGTGGCACTGAAGCTTTCTTT
15	-	TRBJ2-2	-	TRBV30	CAWSVGTTNTGELFF	TGTGCCTGGAGTGTAGGGACAACTAACACCGGGGAGCTGTTTTTT
13	TRBD1	TRBJ2-7	-	TRBV5-8	CASSPRDSYEQYF	TGTGCCAGCAGCCCCCGGGACAGCTACGAGCAGTACTTC
13	-	TRBJ1-2	few	TRBV5-4	CASSLQGGEGYTF	TGTGCCAGCAGCTTGCAAGGGGGAGAGGGCTACACCTTC
11	TRBD1	TRBJ1-4	-	TRBV20-1	CSARDLGQLFF	TGCAGTGCTAGAGATCTGGGACAGCTGTTTTTT
13	-	TRBJ2-3	-	TRBV28	CALRVDGTDTQYF	TGTGCCCTCCGAGTAGATGGCACAGATACGCAGTATTTT
16	-	TRBJ1-5	-	TRBV12-1	CASSFAVTDSNQPQHF	TGTGCCAGCAGCTTTGCCGTCACAGATAGCAATCAGCCCCAGCATTTT
15	-	TRBJ1-1	-	TRBV3-1/TRBV3-2	CASSTSPSPDTEAFF	TGTGCCAGCAGCACCAGTCCTAGCCCAGACACTGAAGCTTTCTTT
14	-	TRBJ1-5	-	TRBV19	CASSIKTDNQPQHF	TGTGCCAGTAGTATAAAGACAGATAATCAGCCCCAGCATTTT
13	-	TRBJ2-7	-	TRBV27	CASSPYRAGEQYF	TGTGCCAGCAGCCCTTACAGGGCCGGCGAGCAGTACTTC
15	-	TRBJ2-5	-	TRBV4-1	CASSQDRFVQETQYF	TGCGCCAGCAGCCAAGATCGGTTCGTACAAGAGACCCAGTACTTC
15	TRBD1	TRBJ1-5	-	TRBV9	CASSVGGTGNQPQHF	TGTGCCAGCAGCGTAGGGGGGACAGGGAATCAGCCCCAGCATTTT
15	-	TRBJ1-1	-	TRBV5-1	CASSLVNSKATEAFF	TGCGCCAGCAGCTTGGTTAACAGCAAGGCCACTGAAGCTTTCTTT
14	-	TRBJ1-1	-	TRBV7-9	CASSTGLLNTEAFF	TGTGCCAGCAGTACGGGACTACTCAACACTGAAGCTTTCTTT
14	-	TRBJ1-2	few	TRBV27	CASSLRGTAYGYTF	TGTGCCAGCAGTTTAAGGGGGACCGCATATGGCTACACCTTC
15	TRBD1	TRBJ1-6	-	TRBV7-2	CASSSETGVGSPLHF	TGTGCCAGCAGCTCTGAGACAGGGGTTGGTTCACCCCTCCACTTT
17	-	TRBJ2-7	-	TRBV7-6	CASSLTGAGSQLGEQYF	TGTGCCAGCAGCTTAACAGGAGCAGGCTCTCAACTGGGGGAGCAGTACTTC
12	-	TRBJ1-4	-	TRBV5-1	CATPRGNEKLFF	TGCGCCACCCCGAGAGGAAATGAAAAACTGTTTTTT
13	-	TRBJ2-7	once	TRBV18	CASSPAGNYEQYF	TGTGCCAGCTCACCAGCGGGGAACTACGAGCAGTACTTC
15	-	TRBJ2-7	-	TRBV15	CATSRDHRGLYEQYF	TGTGCCACCAGCAGAGACCATAGGGGCCTCTACGAGCAGTACTTC
16	TRBD1	TRBJ2-7	-	TRBV7-8	CASSLPLGTGPDEQYF	TGTGCCAGCAGCCTTCCCCTAGGGACAGGGCCGGACGAGCAGTACTTC
11	-	TRBJ2-3	-	TRBV2	CASSDQGTQYF	TGTGCCAGCAGTGATCAGGGAACTCAGTATTTT
14	TRBD1	TRBJ1-1	-	TRBV5-5	CASSSLRGYTEAFF	TGTGCCAGCAGCTCACTCAGGGGGTACACTGAAGCTTTCTTT
13	-	TRBJ1-1	-	TRBV7-3	CASSLQENTEAFF	TGTGCCAGCAGCTTACAGGAGAACACTGAAGCTTTCTTT
13	-	TRBJ2-1	-	TRBV10-3	CATHWGQGNEQFF	TGTGCCACACACTGGGGCCAGGGGAATGAGCAGTTCTTC
14	TRBD1	TRBJ1-4	-	TRBV9	CASSGHRGGEKLFF	TGTGCCAGCAGCGGACACAGGGGAGGTGAAAAACTGTTTTTT
15	-	TRBJ1-4	few	TRBV7-2	CASSFFGGFGEKLFF	TGTGCCAGCAGCTTTTTCGGAGGGTTTGGTGAAAAACTGTTTTTT
14	-	TRBJ2-3	-	TRBV4-3	CASSGRLVTDTQYF	TGCGCCAGCAGCGGTCGACTAGTTACAGATACGCAGTATTTT
14	-	TRBJ2-1	-	TRBV4-3	CASSRDRSYNEQFF	TGCGCCAGCAGCCGAGACCGCTCCTACAATGAGCAGTTCTTC
16	TRBD2	TRBJ2-1	-	TRBV19	CASSIVGTSWKNEQFF	TGTGCCAGTAGTATAGTGGGGACTAGCTGGAAAAATGAGCAGTTCTTC
10	-	TRBJ1-2	few	TRBV12-3/TRBV12-4	CASSLKSHTF	TGTGCCAGCAGTCTCAAGAGCCACACCTTC
14	-	TRBJ1-1	-	TRBV11-2	CASKVGHGNTEAFF	TGTGCCAGCAAGGTGGGGCACGGAAACACTGAAGCTTTCTTT
13	-	TRBJ2-2	-	TRBV29-1	CSVHTGYTGELFF	TGCAGCGTTCACACAGGGTACACCGGGGAGCTGTTTTTT
17	TRBD1	TRBJ2-1	-	TRBV7-6	CASSLEVIGTVNHEQFF	TGTGCCAGCAGCTTAGAAGTAATAGGGACAGTTAACCATGAGCAGTTCTTC
15	-	TRBJ2-2	-	TRBV7-9	CASSLVQGDTGELFF	TGTGCCAGCAGCTTAGTGCAGGGCGACACCGGGGAGCTGTTTTTT
14	-	TRBJ1-4	-	TRBV6-5	CASSYSGGAEKLFF	TGTGCCAGCAGTTACTCTGGGGGCGCCGAAAAACTGTTTTTT
14	-	TRBJ1-5	few	TRBV6-5	CASSYSVSPGPQHF	TGTGCCAGCAGTTACTCGGTCTCCCCGGGGCCCCAGCATTTT
15	-	TRBJ2-4	once	TRBV30	CAWSSSTRGINIQYF	TGTGCCTGGAGTTCGTCTACGCGGGGAATAAACATTCAGTACTTC
14	TRBD1	TRBJ1-1	-	TRBV28	CASSHRGGGTEAFF	TGTGCCAGCAGTCACAGGGGTGGTGGCACTGAAGCTTTCTTT
16	TRBD2	TRBJ2-5	-	TRBV4-2	CASSQEGTRGQETQYF	TGTGCCAGCAGCCAAGAGGGGACTAGGGGGCAAGAGACCCAGTACTTC
12	-	TRBJ2-7	-	TRBV12-3/TRBV12-4	CASSLIRYEQYF	TGTGCCAGCAGTTTAATTAGATACGAGCAGTACTTC
16	TRBD1	TRBJ2-4	-	TRBV2	CASRRGTARAKNIQYF	TGTGCCAGCAGGAGAGGGACAGCTCGAGCCAAAAACATTCAGTACTTC
16	TRBD1	TRBJ1-1	-	TRBV5-1	CASSPQPTGTNTEAFF	TGCGCCAGCAGCCCTCAGCCGACAGGGACGAACACTGAAGCTTTCTTT
15	TRBD2	TRBJ2-5	once	TRBV24-1	CATSDASGNQETQYF	TGTGCCACCAGTGATGCTAGCGGCAACCAAGAGACCCAGTACTTC
12	-	TRBJ1-5	-	TRBV28	CASEPQGQPQHF	TGTGCCAGCGAACCCCAGGGCCAGCCCCAGCATTTT
15	-	TRBJ2-3	-	TRBV5-5	CASSPGLLPTDTQYF	TGTGCCAGCAGCCCGGGACTTCTGCCCACAGATACGCAGTATTTT
14	-	TRBJ1-2	once	TRBV5-1	CASSLAEGEIGYTF	TGCGCCAGCAGCTTGGCCGAGGGAGAGATTGGCTACACCTTC
10	-	TRBJ2-7	-	TRBV20-1	CSASGRGKYF	TGCAGTGCTAGCGGACGCGGGAAGTACTTC
13	-	TRBJ1-5	-	TRBV7-2	CASSPLRNQPQHF	TGTGCCAGCAGCCCACTCCGCAATCAGCCCCAGCATTTT
13	TRBD1	TRBJ1-2	-	TRBV3-1/TRBV3-2	CASSQTGGYGYTF	TGTGCCAGCAGCCAGACAGGGGGCTATGGCTACACCTTC
15	TRBD2	TRBJ2-7	few	TRBV25-1	CASSDFAGGAYEQYF	TGTGCCAGCAGTGATTTTGCGGGGGGAGCCTACGAGCAGTACTTC